This T cell receptor beta chain comes out of a study of identical twins. It was template switching that added a universal primer site, and there were unique molecular identifiers on the cDNA. TCRdb fed the 5' RACE reads into MiXCR, producing one record per CDR3 protein. The sample contains hundreds of thousands of distinct CDR3 sequences, around 6% of which appear only once. Study-level points and caveats: Conclusions rested on cross-sectional statistics rather than following the same donors. Fewer insertions were carried by abundant cord blood beta clonotypes, but none was seen in memory repertoires.

This clonotype was observed a few times. Its matching antigen is unknown. Sequencing was performed on naive T cells sorted from blood. This receptor was taken from a man aged 18 to 29 in good health.

CDR3 protein: CSARGQGGATNEKLFF. In DNA form, the CDR3 reads TGCAGTGCTAGAGGACAGGGCGGCGCAACTAATGAAAAACTGTTTTTT. The J gene is TRBJ1-4, the V gene TRBV20-1, with 7 bases that match TRBD1. Per the germline V gene, CDR1 is DFQATT and CDR2 is SNEGSKA (reference sequence). V dropped 1 base and J dropped 0; count of bases not matched to a gene: 5. CDR3 length equals 16 residues.